Below, 27 T cell receptor beta chains from the same sample are listed, as sequenced in a study of immune evolution from preneoplasia to lung adenocarcinoma (TCRdb year 2021). The library was obtained by the immunoSEQ multiplex PCR assay. Drawn from immuneACCESS, this table holds only the in-frame rearrangements with V and J called that TCRdb kept. Clones are partly lost; checked studies trace under half to an unresolved V gene and leave the rest unexplained. This sample holds several thousand clones; 65% to 85% were observed only once. The ten largest clones take up roughly 2.5% of the sample. The sequenced material came from FFPE lung adenocarcinoma in situ tissue. The sample's cell subset or site label, decoded: preinvasive adenocarcinoma in situ (AIS). These receptors all stem from a donor older than 65 with lung adenocarcinoma.

This rearrangement joins TRBV11-2 to TRBJ1-3; possibly TRBD1 for D (6 bases). The ends were cut back, 5 bases at V and 0 bases at J, with 8 bases in the middle. The CDR3 runs 14 residues. Germline loops: CDR1 SGHAT, CDR2 FQNNGV. The CDR3 here is CASSRTDSGNTIYF. The CDR3, as DNA: TGTGCCAGCAGCCGGACAGACTCTGGAAACACCATATATTTT.

This chain connects TRBV7-2 to TRBJ1-1; D might be TRBD1 (6 bases). The ends were cut back, 5 bases at V and 5 bases at J, with 15 bases in the middle. CDR1 and CDR2 (germline): SGHTA, FQGNSA. The CDR3 covers 14 residues. DNA of the CDR3: TGTGCCAGCAGCCGAGGGGGGCTTAAGACTGAAGCTTTCTTT. It translates to CASSRGGLKTEAFF.

The chain combines TRBV6-1 with TRBJ2-4; the D gene is possibly TRBD1 (5 bases). Trimming took 2 bases from V and 5 from J, leaving 10 bases between them. The CDR3 is 14 amino acids. Germline V lookup: CDR1 MNHNS, CDR2 SASEGT. The CDR3 DNA reads as TGTGCCAGCAGTGAATTCAGGGTTGAAAACATTCAGTACTTC. Its translation is CASSEFRVENIQYF.

The rearrangement links TRBV30 to TRBJ2-1, with TRBD2 matching over 7 bases. V trimming: 3 bases; J trimming: 9 bases; junction bases outside the gene matches: 14. In germline, CDR1 is GTSNPN, CDR2 SVGIG (reference sequence). CDR3 length: 15 amino acids. CDR3: CAWRRLAGDLSEQFF. CDR3 DNA sequence: TGTGCCTGGAGGAGGCTGGCGGGGGATTTAAGTGAGCAGTTCTTC.

The chain employs TRBV12-5 and TRBJ2-1; unclear D gene. Between the trimmed V and J ends, which lost 0 bases and 9 bases, there was a span of 18 bases. This CDR3 is built from 16 residues. CDR1 is LGHNT, CDR2 FRNRAP, per germline. In nucleotides, the CDR3 is TGTGCTAGTGGTTTGGTACTTGAACGCCCTGTGGCTGAGCAGTTCTTC. Translation: CASGLVLERPVAEQFF.

The chain is built from TRBV19 and TRBJ2-5, with D possibly TRBD1 on 5 matching bases. V was clipped by 4 bases and J by 1 base, with 10 bases between them. The CDR3 runs to 14 residues. The germline V gene has CDR1 LNHDA and CDR2 SQIVND (reference sequence). CDR3 sequence: CASSTRQLQETQYF. In DNA, the CDR3 is TGTGCCAGTAGTACCCGACAGCTCCAAGAGACCCAGTACTTC.

A word on this clone: An end of the junction does not agree with germline; a read error may underlie this. This chain joins TRBV7-7 and TRBJ2-1, with D perhaps matching TRBD2 (5 bases). This CDR3 is 15 amino acids long. Germline V CDR1 and CDR2: SSHAT, FNYEAQ (reference sequence). The CDR3 coding sequence is TGTGCTAGCAGCCAGGACTCCAACTCTTACAATGAGCAGTTCTTC. The encoded protein is CASSQDSNSYNEQFF.

The chain couples TRBV30 to TRBJ2-7, with 7 bases lining up with TRBD2. Germline-derived CDR1 and CDR2 are GTSNPN and SVGIG (reference sequence). The CDR3 runs to 17 residues. J was trimmed by 6 bases and V by 0 bases; bases with no gene match: 17. The CDR3 reads CAWSVRFERWGGVEQYF. The CDR3 DNA sequence: TGTGCCTGGAGTGTACGTTTTGAGCGGTGGGGGGGTGTCGAGCAGTACTTC.

This clone was picked up a small number of times. The chain uses TRBV7-3 and TRBJ2-7, with 8 positions matching TRBD1. The V and J ends lost 5 bases and 3 bases, in that order; junction bases with no gene match: 12. CDR3 size: 16 residues. Germline CDR1 reads SGHTA; CDR2 reads FQGTGA. The CDR3 DNA follows: TGTGCCAGCAGCGCTTCCCCTCCAGGACAGGGCTACGAGCAGTACTTC. As protein: CASSASPPGQGYEQYF.

The chain carries TRBV6-6 and TRBJ2-4; 11 positions match TRBD2. V lost 6 bases to trimming and J lost 3 bases; unmatched junction nucleotides: 4. The length of the CDR3 is 15 residues. Germline CDR1 reads MNHNY; CDR2 reads SVGAGI (reference sequence). The CDR3: CASSYSGRGKNIQYF. The DNA for the CDR3 is TGTGCCAGCAGCTATAGCGGGAGGGGCAAAAACATTCAGTACTTC.

This sequence joins TRBV6-5 and TRBJ1-5; D possibly corresponds to TRBD1 (5 bases). Looked up from germline, CDR1 is MNHEY and CDR2 is SVGAGI. V lost 5 bases and J 7 bases, leaving 12 bases between the germline ends. This CDR3 contains 13 residues. The CDR3 nucleotides are TGTGCCAGCAGTCCCCAGGGCCAGCAGCCCCAGCATTTT. This encodes CASSPQGQQPQHF.

V gene TRBV30 combines with J gene TRBJ2-3; TRBD2 aligns across 10 bases. The CDR3 covers 16 residues. V lost 0 bases and J lost 2; bases outside the gene matches: 5. Looked up from germline, CDR1 is GTSNPN and CDR2 is SVGIG (reference sequence). CDR3 in amino acids: CAWSVRTSGHTDTQYF. The CDR3 bases are TGTGCCTGGAGTGTCCGGACTAGCGGACACACAGATACGCAGTATTTT.

In its sample, this clone is large. The J gene is TRBJ2-7, the V gene TRBV4-1, with 7 positions matching TRBD2. V shed 5 bases, J shed 2 bases, and the junction held 9 bases outside the gene matches. Germline CDR1 reads MGHRA; CDR2 reads YSYEKL. The CDR3 has 15 residues. The CDR3 coding sequence is TGCGCCAGCAGCTCCAGACTAGCCGAAACCTACGAGCAGTACTTC. Amino acids: CASSSRLAETYEQYF.

This clone was seen a handful of times. The DNA of the CDR3 is TGTGCCAGTAGTATAGCCGGGACGGCCTATGGCTACACCTTC. It translates to CASSIAGTAYGYTF. The chain combines TRBV19 with TRBJ1-2, with TRBD1 as a possible D gene (5 bases). The CDR3 is made up of 14 amino acids. Looked up from germline, CDR1 is LNHDA and CDR2 is SQIVND (reference sequence). V shed 1 base and J shed 4 bases, with 10 bases lying between them. Based on the CDR3 plus reference TRBV19 and TRBJ1-2, the full variable domain is DGGITQSPKYLFRKEGQNVTLSCEQNLNHDAMYWYRQDPGQGLRLIYYSQIVNDFQKGDIAEGYSVSREKKESFPLTVTSAQKNPTAFYLCASSIAGTAYGYTFGSGTRLTVV.

V usage is TRBV7-9 and J usage is TRBJ1-1; possibly TRBD1 for D (5 bases). The V gene lost 7 bases and the J gene lost 4 bases, with 16 bases spanning the gap. The CDR3 has 14 amino acids. Per germline, CDR1 SEHNR and CDR2 FQNEAQ (reference sequence). CDR3 coding DNA: TGTGCCAGCATCGACGGAGTGGGGGGCACTGAAGCTTTCTTT. Its protein is CASIDGVGGTEAFF.

The CDR3 DNA reads as TGTGCCAGCAGCTTGCTACGCGGAGGAACTAATGAAAAACTGTTTTTT. Encoded protein: CASSLLRGGTNEKLFF. This chain connects TRBV7-9 to TRBJ1-4; D gene unclear. The CDR3 is 16 amino acids. Germline CDR1 reads SEHNR; CDR2 reads FQNEAQ (reference sequence). Trimming left V 3 bases short and J 1 base short, with 12 bases between.

The genes are TRBV19 and TRBJ2-6; D is unresolved. The CDR3 contains 12 residues. Germline CDR1 and CDR2: LNHDA and SQIVND (reference sequence). Trimming stripped 5 bases from V and 4 bases from J, with 3 bases between. The CDR3 coding sequence is TGTGCCAGTAGTTCCGGGGCCAACGTCCTGACTTTC. Its protein is CASSSGANVLTF.

V is TRBV19 and J is TRBJ2-7; possibly TRBD1 for D (5 bases). Trimming pared 2 bases from V and 1 base from J, leaving 12 bases between. From germline, CDR1 is LNHDA and CDR2 SQIVND (reference sequence). The CDR3 is 15 amino acids. CDR3 sequence: CASSISFDRSYEQYF. The CDR3 DNA is TGTGCCAGTAGTATATCGTTTGACAGATCCTACGAGCAGTACTTC.

The chain is built from TRBV6-6 and TRBJ1-2; 8 bases agree with TRBD1. In germline, CDR1 is MNHNY, CDR2 SVGAGI (reference sequence). Trimming removed 6 bases from V and 7 bases from J; junction bases left unmatched: 10. CDR3 size: 14 residues. The CDR3: CASRPVGQGPGYTF. The CDR3 nucleotides are TGTGCCAGCAGACCGGTTGGACAGGGCCCTGGCTACACCTTC.

J is TRBJ1-1 and V is TRBV27, with TRBD1 identical over 8 bases. Germline V gene lookup returns CDR1 MNHEY and CDR2 SMNVEV (reference sequence). Trimming cost V 3 bases and J 4 bases; bases outside gene matches: 7. The CDR3 has 15 residues. The CDR3 nucleotides read TGTGCCAGCAGTTTCCAGGGGGCAGCGAGCACTGAAGCTTTCTTT. Residues: CASSFQGAASTEAFF.

This chain joins TRBV19 and TRBJ2-7, with 8 bases fitting TRBD2. J gave up 7 bases and V 5 bases, and 7 bases lay outside the gene matches. Germline CDR1 is LNHDA and CDR2 is SQIVND (reference sequence). This CDR3 comprises 13 residues. CDR3 DNA sequence: TGTGCCAGTAGTTACGGGAGGGCCGGAGAGCAGTACTTC. This gives the protein CASSYGRAGEQYF.

The rearrangement links TRBV19 to TRBJ2-3; no definite D call. The CDR3 covers 11 residues. Germline loops: CDR1 LNHDA, CDR2 SQIVND (reference sequence). With 2 bases removed from V and 6 bases from J, the gap between germline ends came to 3 bases. The CDR3 here is CASSISDTQYF. Here the CDR3 DNA reads TGTGCCAGTAGTATATCCGATACGCAGTATTTT.

This clone was detected a few times. This chain links TRBV30 with TRBJ1-1; 9 nucleotides align to TRBD1. Germline V gene sequence: CDR1 GTSNPN, CDR2 SVGIG (reference sequence). V gave up 4 bases and J gave up 6 bases; unmatched junction bases: 6. The CDR3 has 13 residues. This chain's CDR3 is CAWKGQGYAEAFF. CDR3 DNA: TGTGCCTGGAAGGGACAGGGCTACGCTGAAGCTTTCTTT.

The chain joins TRBV2 to TRBJ2-5; 8 bases line up with TRBD2. The CDR3 covers 15 residues. J lost 3 bases, V lost 6 bases, and 9 bases had no gene match. Germline assignment: CDR1 SNHLY and CDR2 FYNNEI. This CDR3 reads CASSAQAGEKETQYF. CDR3 bases: TGTGCCAGCAGCGCGCAAGCGGGAGAAAAAGAGACCCAGTACTTC.

This sequence joins TRBV11-2 and TRBJ2-2; 10 bases fit TRBD2. Germline CDR1 is SGHAT and CDR2 is FQNNGV. CDR3 size: 15 residues. Germline trimming cut 5 bases from V and 5 bases from J; bases unmatched to any gene: 5. The CDR3 bases are TGTGCCAGCAGCACAAGCGGGAGGGGAACCGGGGAGCTGTTTTTT. It is translated as CASSTSGRGTGELFF.

This chain joins TRBV6-5 and TRBJ1-6; possibly TRBD1 for D (6 bases). Germline V gene data show CDR1 as MNHEY and CDR2 as SVGAGI. This CDR3 has 15 residues. V was shortened by 2 bases and J by 5 bases, with 10 bases between the two germline ends. The CDR3: CASSYTTGDNSPLHF. The CDR3 DNA is TGTGCCAGCAGTTACACGACAGGAGATAATTCACCCCTCCACTTT.

This clone was counted once. This rearrangement joins TRBV5-1 to TRBJ2-1, with TRBD2 matching over 9 bases. The trim removed 3 bases at V and 7 bases at J, leaving 11 bases unmatched. Per the germline V gene, CDR1 is SGHRS and CDR2 is YFSETQ. The CDR3 extends over 16 amino acids. The DNA of the CDR3 is TGCGCCAGCAGCTGGGGGCCGGCGGGAGGGTTGAATGAGCAGTTCTTC. This translates into CASSWGPAGGLNEQFF.